This is a list of T cell receptor beta chains from one sample in a study of CXCR3-negative and CXCR3-positive naive CD8 T cells. TCRdb reprocessed the 5' RACE reads and keeps a single row for each CDR3 protein, giving no DNA. This repertoire includes tens of thousands of distinct CDR3 sequences. The source material was naive CXCR3+ CD8+ T cells from blood. The receptor source for this set is a human donor in good health. Some clones in this sample may be carry-over from other donors' samples. The CDR3 runs from the conserved cysteine through the conserved F or W. Size tells how often a clone was seen (once, few, many) or the class of an expanded clone, and some rows leave it out.

TRBJ2-1 | TRBV9 | - | CASSVGPGRGYNEQFF
TRBJ1-2 | TRBV15 | - | CATSRVANYGYTF
TRBJ1-4 | TRBV28 | - | CASTGGRLTNEKLFF
TRBJ2-5 | TRBV7-9 | - | CASSSVWYETQYF
TRBJ1-1 | TRBV5-1 | - | CASSWQGNTEAFF
TRBJ1-5 | TRBV12-3/TRBV12-4 | - | CASSLIGGNQPQHF
TRBJ2-3 | TRBV12-3/TRBV12-4 | - | CASSLTILAGGTDTQYF
TRBJ2-1 | TRBV19 | - | CASSRVPGGGANEQFF
TRBJ2-7 | TRBV28 | - | CASSLSLGSYEQYF
TRBJ2-3 | TRBV2 | - | CASINTYGTRRTDTQYF
TRBJ1-2 | TRBV10-3 | - | CAISEPILRVNEYGYTF
TRBJ2-1 | TRBV4-2 | - | CASSQGSGRTNNEQFF
TRBJ2-7 | TRBV7-2 | - | CASSLSGEQYF
TRBJ2-7 | TRBV9 | - | CASSEGQLAPSYEQYF
TRBJ2-2 | TRBV7-9 | - | CASSRYQKDTGELFF
TRBJ2-5 | TRBV5-8 | - | CASDPYANQETQYF
TRBJ2-7 | TRBV12-3/TRBV12-4 | - | CASSLGSRGYEQYF
TRBJ2-2 | TRBV7-2 | - | CVSSLSGELFF
TRBJ1-5 | TRBV4-1 | - | CASSQEGQVQPQHF
TRBJ2-1 | TRBV7-9 | medium-sized | CASSSPDGNEQFF
TRBJ1-2 | TRBV6-1 | - | CASSEALPVGYTF
TRBJ1-5 | TRBV7-2 | - | CASSYSTNQPQHF
TRBJ2-1 | TRBV20-1 | - | CSAAQGADYNEQFF
TRBJ2-5 | TRBV12-3/TRBV12-4 | - | CASSLDSSQETQYF
TRBJ2-1 | TRBV12-3/TRBV12-4 | - | CASSSPGTSNEQFF
TRBJ1-2 | TRBV12-3/TRBV12-4 | - | CASSLAAGGADGYTF
TRBJ2-3 | TRBV21-1 | - | CASSKVRASKELDTQYF
TRBJ2-7 | TRBV6-2/TRBV6-3 | - | CASSYGVASYEQYF